The present T cell receptor (beta chain) was sequenced within a study of blood T cell repertoires in COVID-19. Germline-derived CDR1 and CDR2 are LGHNA and YSLEER. The V gene end was trimmed by 6 bases and the J gene end by 3 bases; junction bases not matched to a gene: 11. This CDR3 contains 16 residues. Using immunoSEQ multiplex PCR, the repertoire was profiled, and TCRdb retains in-frame clones only, with some absent. The data contain about 160,000 clones, around 92% of them seen just once; the ten biggest clones take up roughly 5%. J is TRBJ2-3 and V is TRBV4-3; TRBD2 aligns across 8 bases. Material: peripheral blood. This receptor was taken from a man aged 30 to 45 with COVID-19, enrolled during active disease. The CDR3 sequence is CASSALAGGLTDTQYF. As DNA, the CDR3 is TGCGCCAGCAGTGCACTGGCGGGGGGCTTAACAGATACGCAGTATTTT.